This T cell receptor (beta chain) came from a study of blood T cell repertoires in COVID-19. The CDR3 has 15 residues. CDR1 is SEHNR, CDR2 FQNEAQ, per germline (reference sequence). The ends were cut back, 11 bases at V and 3 bases at J, with 21 bases in the middle. This table comes from immunoSEQ multiplex PCR, and its TCRdb copy is limited to in-frame clones, with some not included. The data hold under 200,000 clones, with about four fifths observed a single time. The chain has TRBV7-9 and TRBJ2-3; D possibly corresponds to TRBD2 (5 bases). What was sequenced was peripheral blood. The sequence was collected from a man between 65 and 85 years old who had recovered from COVID-19. The CDR3 here is CAGGLGSLPTDTQYF. The CDR3 coding sequence is TGTGCCGGAGGATTAGGGTCCCTCCCGACAGATACGCAGTATTTT.